Listed below are T cell receptor beta chains from one sample, sequenced in a study of neoadjuvant nivolumab and ipilimumab in lung cancer. TCRdb keeps only in-frame clones here, not all; method: immunoSEQ multiplex PCR. Found here are roughly 34,000 clones, 92% of them singletons; the top ten hold 2.1%. Material: peripheral blood, obtained after neoadjuvant nivolumab, alone or with ipilimumab, at or shortly before surgery. These receptors originate from an adult with non-small cell lung cancer. The CDR3 runs from the conserved cysteine through the conserved F or W. A D gene is named only where the DNA matches it firmly. Part of the rows lack a size; the others show once, few, many or a class for expanded clones.

clone size: .; V gene: TRBV4-1; D gene: .; J gene: TRBJ2-5; CDR3 DNA: TGCGCCAGCAGCCAAGTTTTAACCCGAGAGACCCAGTACTTC; CDR3 protein: CASSQVLTRETQYF
clone size: .; V gene: TRBV5-4; D gene: TRBD2; J gene: TRBJ2-7; CDR3 DNA: TGTGCCAGCAGCTGGGGAGCGGGAGGGGACTACGAGCAGTACTTC; CDR3 protein: CASSWGAGGDYEQYF
clone size: .; V gene: TRBV5-6; D gene: .; J gene: TRBJ1-5; CDR3 DNA: TGTGCCAGCACCCGCCGGAGCATTGGCCATCAGCCCCAGCATTTT; CDR3 protein: CASTRRSIGHQPQHF
clone size: .; V gene: TRBV5-5; D gene: .; J gene: TRBJ1-5; CDR3 DNA: TGTGCCAGCAGCCCTTTAGCAAATCAGCCCCAGCATTTT; CDR3 protein: CASSPLANQPQHF
clone size: .; V gene: TRBV5-4; D gene: .; J gene: TRBJ2-1; CDR3 DNA: TGTGCCAGCAGCTTGATACAGCAGGAGCAGTTCTTC; CDR3 protein: CASSLIQQEQFF
clone size: .; V gene: TRBV10-2; D gene: .; J gene: TRBJ1-5; CDR3 DNA: TGCGCCAGCAGGAAGGGGGGGGGCTCGAGCAATCAGCCCCAGCATTTT; CDR3 protein: CASRKGGGSSNQPQHF
clone size: .; V gene: TRBV11-1; D gene: TRBD2; J gene: TRBJ2-1; CDR3 DNA: TGTGCCAGCAGCTTATACGGGAGGGTGGGCAATGAGCAGTTCTTC; CDR3 protein: CASSLYGRVGNEQFF
clone size: once; V gene: TRBV7-9; D gene: TRBD1; J gene: TRBJ1-5; CDR3 DNA: TGTGCCAGCAGCAGCGACAGGGGAGAGAATCAGCCCCAGCATTTT; CDR3 protein: CASSSDRGENQPQHF
clone size: once; V gene: TRBV6-1; D gene: .; J gene: TRBJ2-7; CDR3 DNA: TGTGCCAGCAGTGAAGTCGGGGTCCCCTACGAGCAGTACTTC; CDR3 protein: CASSEVGVPYEQYF
clone size: .; V gene: TRBV28; D gene: TRBD2; J gene: TRBJ2-7; CDR3 DNA: TGTGCCAGCAGTCCGGTTGCGGGAGCCCACGAGCAGTACTTC; CDR3 protein: CASSPVAGAHEQYF
clone size: .; V gene: TRBV28; D gene: .; J gene: TRBJ2-5; CDR3 DNA: TGTGCCAGCAGTCTCGGGACCGAGCTGTACCAAGAGACCCAGTACTTC; CDR3 protein: CASSLGTELYQETQYF
clone size: .; V gene: TRBV15; D gene: .; J gene: TRBJ2-7; CDR3 DNA: TGTGCCACCAGCAGAGATATACAGGGCCACGAGCAGTACTTC; CDR3 protein: CATSRDIQGHEQYF
clone size: .; V gene: TRBV7-8; D gene: .; J gene: TRBJ2-2; CDR3 DNA: TGTGCCAGCGGGGCAGGCCGTACCGGGGAGCTGTTTTTT; CDR3 protein: CASGAGRTGELFF
clone size: .; V gene: TRBV6-5; D gene: TRBD2; J gene: TRBJ2-1; CDR3 DNA: TGTGCCAGCAGCCGGACTAGCGGTCACAATGAGCAGTTCTTC; CDR3 protein: CASSRTSGHNEQFF
clone size: .; V gene: TRBV5-1; D gene: .; J gene: TRBJ1-1; CDR3 DNA: TGCGCCAGCAGCTTGTGGCAGGTGACGGACACTGAAGCTTTCTTT; CDR3 protein: CASSLWQVTDTEAFF
clone size: .; V gene: TRBV7-9; D gene: .; J gene: TRBJ2-7; CDR3 DNA: TGTGCCAGCAGCTTAGGGTCCTACGAGCAGTACTTC; CDR3 protein: CASSLGSYEQYF
clone size: .; V gene: TRBV5-1; D gene: .; J gene: TRBJ2-7; CDR3 DNA: TGCGCCAGTGCTGTAGGGGACCCTGAGGACGAGCAGTACTTC; CDR3 protein: CASAVGDPEDEQYF
clone size: .; V gene: TRBV5-1; D gene: TRBD1; J gene: TRBJ2-7; CDR3 DNA: TGCGCCAGCAGCCCCTCGGGACAGGGGAGGGAGCAGTACTTC; CDR3 protein: CASSPSGQGREQYF
clone size: .; V gene: TRBV14; D gene: .; J gene: TRBJ2-1; CDR3 DNA: TGTGCCAGCAGCCAAGACTCGGGCCTCTGGGCGAGTGAGCAGTTCTTC; CDR3 protein: CASSQDSGLWASEQFF
clone size: once; V gene: TRBV14; D gene: TRBD2; J gene: TRBJ2-7; CDR3 DNA: TGTGCCAGCAGCCCGATGGAAGGCGGGAGATACGAGCAGTACTTC; CDR3 protein: CASSPMEGGRYEQYF
clone size: .; V gene: TRBV5-4; D gene: .; J gene: TRBJ2-4; CDR3 DNA: TGTGCCAGCAGCCCTCCGAGTGGGGACATTCAGTACTTC; CDR3 protein: CASSPPSGDIQYF
clone size: .; V gene: TRBV15; D gene: .; J gene: TRBJ2-3; CDR3 DNA: TGTGCCACCACTCGACGGGGGTTGTCAGATACGCAGTATTTT; CDR3 protein: CATTRRGLSDTQYF
clone size: .; V gene: TRBV6-5; D gene: .; J gene: TRBJ2-3; CDR3 DNA: TGTGCCAGCAGCCGGCTAGATACGCAGTATTTT; CDR3 protein: CASSRLDTQYF
clone size: .; V gene: TRBV9; D gene: TRBD2; J gene: TRBJ2-7; CDR3 DNA: TGTGCCAGCAGCGTAGCGGTAGCGGGACTGCAAGAGCAGTACTTC; CDR3 protein: CASSVAVAGLQEQYF
clone size: .; V gene: TRBV30; D gene: .; J gene: TRBJ2-3; CDR3 DNA: TGTGCCTGGAGTGCCCCTCGGGACTTACACACAGATACGCAGTATTTT; CDR3 protein: CAWSAPRDLHTDTQYF
clone size: once; V gene: TRBV5-6; D gene: .; J gene: TRBJ2-6; CDR3 DNA: TGTGCCAGCAGCTTGGCGGGAGCTGGGGCCAACGTCCTGACTTTC; CDR3 protein: CASSLAGAGANVLTF
clone size: .; V gene: TRBV7-9; D gene: .; J gene: TRBJ1-5; CDR3 DNA: TGTGCCAGCAGCTTAGGGGAGGGGAGGGGCAATCAGCCCCAGCATTTT; CDR3 protein: CASSLGEGRGNQPQHF
clone size: .; V gene: TRBV18; D gene: TRBD1; J gene: TRBJ1-1; CDR3 DNA: TGTGCCAGCTCACAGGGACAGGGCACTGAAGCTTTCTTT; CDR3 protein: CASSQGQGTEAFF
clone size: .; V gene: TRBV4-1; D gene: .; J gene: TRBJ1-1; CDR3 DNA: TGCGCCAGCAGCCCTCCTATGGCACGGGTTCAAAACACTGAAGCTTTCTTT; CDR3 protein: CASSPPMARVQNTEAFF
clone size: .; V gene: TRBV5-4; D gene: TRBD1; J gene: TRBJ2-2; CDR3 DNA: TGTGCCAGCAGATCTGGACAGGCCACCGGGGAGCTGTTTTTT; CDR3 protein: CASRSGQATGELFF
clone size: .; V gene: TRBV15; D gene: .; J gene: TRBJ2-3; CDR3 DNA: TGTGCCACCAGCAGAGAAGAGGGTTATACGCAGTATTTT; CDR3 protein: CATSREEGYTQYF
clone size: .; V gene: TRBV15; D gene: .; J gene: TRBJ1-1; CDR3 DNA: TGTGCCACCAGCAGCCAAAGGACAGAGGGCACTGAAGCTTTCTTT; CDR3 protein: CATSSQRTEGTEAFF
clone size: .; V gene: TRBV19; D gene: .; J gene: TRBJ1-5; CDR3 DNA: TGTGCCAGTAGTATGGACGGGGATCAGCCCCAGCATTTT; CDR3 protein: CASSMDGDQPQHF
clone size: .; V gene: TRBV7-9; D gene: TRBD1; J gene: TRBJ1-4; CDR3 DNA: TGTGCCAGCAGCTTAGCCACCGGGACAGGGGGTGAAAAACTGTTTTTT; CDR3 protein: CASSLATGTGGEKLFF
clone size: .; V gene: TRBV2; D gene: .; J gene: TRBJ2-6; CDR3 DNA: TGTGCCAGCAGTGCCGCTGGGGCCAACGTCCTGACTTTC; CDR3 protein: CASSAAGANVLTF
clone size: .; V gene: TRBV6-6; D gene: .; J gene: TRBJ2-5; CDR3 DNA: TGTGCCAGCAGTTACCGACTCCCCCCGGTCCTGGAGACCCAGTACTTC; CDR3 protein: CASSYRLPPVLETQYF
clone size: .; V gene: TRBV7-6; D gene: .; J gene: TRBJ2-5; CDR3 DNA: TGTGCCAGCAGCCCCCACCAAGAGACCCAGTACTTC; CDR3 protein: CASSPHQETQYF
clone size: once; V gene: TRBV25-1; D gene: .; J gene: TRBJ2-2; CDR3 DNA: TGTGCCAGCAGTGAAACCCCTAACGGGGGGGAGCTGTTTTTT; CDR3 protein: CASSETPNGGELFF
clone size: .; V gene: TRBV6-5; D gene: .; J gene: TRBJ2-1; CDR3 DNA: TGTGCCAGCAGTTACTCGCTCGGGGTCGCTGAGCAGTTCTTC; CDR3 protein: CASSYSLGVAEQFF
clone size: .; V gene: TRBV27; D gene: TRBD2; J gene: TRBJ2-7; CDR3 DNA: TGTGCCAGCAGTTCCTCGTGGGGGGGACTAGCACCCCGCGAGCAGTACTTC; CDR3 protein: CASSSSWGGLAPREQYF
clone size: .; V gene: TRBV5-4; D gene: .; J gene: TRBJ2-5; CDR3 DNA: TGTGCCAGCAGCTCACCGATTGAAGAGACCCAGTACTTC; CDR3 protein: CASSSPIEETQYF
clone size: few; V gene: TRBV15; D gene: .; J gene: TRBJ1-5; CDR3 DNA: TGTGCCACCAGCAGAGATCTATATAGCAATCAGCCCCAGCATTTT; CDR3 protein: CATSRDLYSNQPQHF
clone size: .; V gene: TRBV6-1; D gene: .; J gene: TRBJ2-3; CDR3 DNA: TGTGCCAGCAGTGATAGTTTGGGGGACACAGATACGCAGTATTTT; CDR3 protein: CASSDSLGDTDTQYF
clone size: .; V gene: TRBV5-5; D gene: .; J gene: TRBJ2-1; CDR3 DNA: TGTGCCAGCAGCTTGAACAGCTACAATGAGCAGTTCTTC; CDR3 protein: CASSLNSYNEQFF
clone size: .; V gene: TRBV7-9; D gene: .; J gene: TRBJ2-5; CDR3 DNA: TGTGCCAGCAGCTTAGTGCGGCAGGCCCAAGAGACCCAGTACTTC; CDR3 protein: CASSLVRQAQETQYF
clone size: once; V gene: TRBV2; D gene: .; J gene: TRBJ1-5; CDR3 DNA: TGTGCCAGCAATGCGGGCCGGTTAAGGAATCAGCCCCAGCATTTT; CDR3 protein: CASNAGRLRNQPQHF
clone size: .; V gene: TRBV7-9; D gene: .; J gene: TRBJ1-4; CDR3 DNA: TGTGCCAGCAGCCATCGACCCCCAAAAGAGGAAAAACTGTTTTTT; CDR3 protein: CASSHRPPKEEKLFF
clone size: .; V gene: TRBV19; D gene: TRBD1; J gene: TRBJ1-2; CDR3 DNA: TGTGCCAGTAGTCCCCCCGGACAGGGGGCAGTCTATGGCTACACCTTC; CDR3 protein: CASSPPGQGAVYGYTF